This T cell receptor (beta chain) was profiled in a study of cytomegalovirus exposure and HLA in healthy donors. The PCR used 60 Vbeta and 13 Jbeta primers. Generated by immunoSEQ multiplex PCR, the TCRdb table keeps only in-frame clones and is missing some. The sample consists of some 150,000 clones, roughly 76% of them appearing once. The V gene lost 5 bases and the J gene lost 1 base, with 14 bases spanning the gap. The CDR3 loop spans 16 amino acids. In germline, CDR1 is LNHDA, CDR2 SQIVND (reference sequence). The sequence was obtained from a woman in her 50s in good health and CMV-seronegative. The sequenced sample was PBMCs. V and J are TRBV19 and TRBJ2-2, with a weak D call TRBD1 (6 bases). The CDR3 reads CASSAKGTRNTGELFF. CDR3 nucleotide sequence: TGTGCCAGTAGTGCTAAGGGGACAAGGAACACCGGGGAGCTGTTTTTT.